These 19 T cell receptor beta chains came from one sample sequenced in a study of CD8 T cells in ankylosing spondylitis. TCRdb itself ran the 5' RACE reads through MiXCR, one entry per CDR3 protein. The table includes under 450,000 distinct CDR3 sequences, around 20% detected once. The sample consisted of blood, either unsorted or a sorted T cell fraction (not recorded which). The origin of the receptors is a male donor with ankylosing spondylitis or in good health (not recorded which).

V usage is TRBV12-3 or TRBV12-4 and J usage is TRBJ2-7; D is unresolved. The CDR3 is made up of 13 amino acids. The germline V and J ends were trimmed by 6 bases and 7 bases, with 16 bases remaining between them. CDR3 residues: CASRDPLKGEQYF. DNA for the CDR3: TGTGCCAGCAGGGACCCCCTTAAGGGTGAGCAGTACTTC.

There are a few counts of this clonotype. The chain joins TRBV5-5 to TRBJ2-3; no clear D. V lost 0 bases and J lost 0, with 8 bases in between. Germline loops: CDR1 SGHKS, CDR2 YYEKEE (reference sequence). This CDR3 region has 15 residues. CDR3 sequence: CASSLDGGSTDTQYF. The CDR3 DNA is TGTGCCAGCAGCTTGGACGGCGGAAGCACAGATACGCAGTATTTT.

The chain is built from TRBV6-1 and TRBJ1-4; D is uncertain. The V and J ends lost 9 bases and 7 bases respectively, with 18 bases between them. In germline, CDR1 is MNHNS, CDR2 SASEGT. This CDR3 contains 14 residues. The CDR3 region has the DNA TGTGCCAGTGACGGCGGGGAGTACGGTGAAAAACTGTTTTTT. Translation: CASDGGEYGEKLFF.

Here the CDR3 reads CATSDWRGLHTDTQYF. The CDR3 nucleotides are TGTGCCACCAGTGACTGGCGGGGCCTTCACACAGATACGCAGTATTTT. This chain connects TRBV24-1 to TRBJ2-3; a weak D match, TRBD2 (6 bases). Trimming took 4 bases from V and 2 from J, leaving 15 bases between them. Germline V lookup: CDR1 KGHDR, CDR2 SFDVKD. The CDR3 sequence is 16 residues long.

The rearrangement joins TRBV7-9 to TRBJ2-5, with TRBD1 as a possible D gene (5 bases). Germline loops: CDR1 SEHNR, CDR2 FQNEAQ (reference sequence). Trimming pared 5 bases from V and 2 bases from J, leaving 15 bases between. The CDR3 contains 15 residues. Here the CDR3 reads CASSHRIGSQETQYF. The CDR3 nucleotides are TGTGCCAGCAGCCACAGGATTGGAAGTCAAGAGACCCAGTACTTC. Filled out from reference TRBV7-9 and TRBJ2-5, the complete variable domain reads DTGVSQNPRHKITKRGQNVTFRCDPISEHNRLYWYRQTLGQGPEFLTYFQNEAQLEKSRLLSDRFSAERPKGSFSTLEIQRTEQGDSAMYLCASSHRIGSQETQYFGPGTRLLVL.

This clonotype was seen only a few times. The chain links TRBV5-1 to TRBJ2-2; D gene uncertain. V shed 4 bases and J shed 6 bases, with 10 bases lying between them. The CDR3 length is 13 residues. Germline V gives CDR1 SGHRS, CDR2 YFSETQ. Here the CDR3 DNA reads TGCGCCAGCAGCGCTTACAGTCCCGGGGAGCTGTTTTTT. Amino acids: CASSAYSPGELFF.

J is TRBJ2-6 and V is TRBV28; D is ambiguous. Per the germline V gene, CDR1 is MDHEN and CDR2 is SYDVKM. V was pared by 6 bases and J by 0 bases, with 21 bases between. CDR3 length: 19 residues. CDR3 loop: CASSHAYFRHASGANVLTF. The CDR3, as DNA: TGTGCCAGCAGCCATGCCTATTTTCGCCACGCCTCTGGGGCCAACGTCCTGACTTTC.

The chain couples TRBV29-1 to TRBJ2-7, with D possibly matching TRBD2 (5 bases). CDR1 and CDR2 from the germline V gene are SQVTM and ANQGSEA. V lost 5 bases to trimming and J lost 0 bases, with 8 bases between them. CDR3 length equals 12 residues. The CDR3 reads CSVPAGSYEQYF. CDR3 nucleotides: TGCAGCGTTCCGGCGGGCTCCTACGAGCAGTACTTC.

The genes are TRBV28 and TRBJ2-1; TRBD1 matches at 9 bases. CDR3 size: 14 residues. CDR1 is MDHEN, CDR2 SYDVKM, per germline. Trimming took 7 bases from V and 6 from J; bases not matched to a gene: 7. The CDR3 reads CASTPWTGVNEQFF. The CDR3 DNA follows: TGTGCCAGCACCCCCTGGACAGGGGTCAATGAGCAGTTCTTC.

This clonotype was seen only a few times. The V call is TRBV4-1, the J call TRBJ1-1; TRBD1 matches at 9 bases. CDR1 MGHRA and CDR2 YSYEKL come from the germline V gene. The CDR3 contains 16 residues. J lost 6 bases, V lost 1 base, and 9 bases had no gene match. The CDR3 sequence is CASSQVPGQGGSEAFF. The CDR3 DNA is TGCGCCAGCAGCCAAGTACCGGGACAGGGAGGATCTGAAGCTTTCTTT.

The rearrangement links TRBV7-9 to TRBJ2-1, with TRBD1 matching 9 bases. The CDR3 runs 15 residues. Trimming cost V 6 bases and J 9 bases; bases outside gene matches: 12. The germline V gene encodes CDR1 SEHNR and CDR2 FQNEAQ (reference sequence). For the CDR3, the DNA is TGTGCCAGCAGTCCAGGAGAGACAGGGGGTACTGAGCAGTTCTTC. Its protein is CASSPGETGGTEQFF.

This clonotype was counted a few times. Compared with germline, one end of the junction differs, possibly owing to a read error. The genes are TRBV7-7 and TRBJ2-5; weak D call: TRBD2 (5 bases). The germline CDR1 and CDR2 sequences are SSHAT and FNYEAQ (reference sequence). This CDR3 spans 14 amino acids. The CDR3 DNA sequence: TGTGCTAGCAGCTTAACTAGTTCCAGTGAGACCCAGTACTTC. It translates to CASSLTSSSETQYF.

This chain joins TRBV12-3 or TRBV12-4 and TRBJ1-2; 8 nucleotides agree with TRBD1. The V and J ends lost 6 bases and 12 bases, in that order; junction bases with no gene match: 9. The CDR3 consists of 12 residues. This CDR3 reads CASRETNRGDTF. The CDR3, as DNA: TGTGCCAGCAGGGAGACAAACAGGGGGGACACCTTC.

This clonotype has a handful of counts. The chain combines TRBV7-9 with TRBJ1-6; 8 nucleotides agree with TRBD1. Germline V gene lookup returns CDR1 SEHNR and CDR2 FQNEAQ (reference sequence). The CDR3 sequence is 13 residues long. Unmatched junction bases numbered 3, after V lost 5 bases and J lost 9 bases. This CDR3 is CASSPGQASPLHF. The DNA of the CDR3 is TGTGCCAGCAGCCCGGGACAGGCTTCACCCCTCCACTTT.

The chain employs TRBV7-3 and TRBJ2-7; TRBD2 matches 9 bases. This CDR3 has 15 residues. Germline V gene data show CDR1 as SGHTA and CDR2 as FQGTGA. V shed 4 bases, J shed 0 bases, and the junction held 4 bases outside the gene matches. Written as DNA, the CDR3 is TGTGCCAGCAGCTCCACTAGCGGGTCCTCCTACGAGCAGTACTTC. It translates to CASSSTSGSSYEQYF.

The CDR3 DNA sequence: TGTGCCAGTTCATGGTCCGGGGGTCGCACCGGGGAGCTGTTTTTT. This gives the protein CASSWSGGRTGELFF. This chain connects TRBV19 to TRBJ2-2; D is possibly TRBD2 (6 bases). Trimming took off 8 bases at V and 4 bases at J, with 17 bases between the two ends. Germline V gene data show CDR1 as LNHDA and CDR2 as SQIVND (reference sequence). The CDR3 sequence is 15 residues long.

The genes are TRBV29-1 and TRBJ2-5; 7 bases are shared with TRBD1. Germline V lookup: CDR1 SQVTM, CDR2 ANQGSEA. Germline trimming cut 7 bases from V and 1 base from J; bases unmatched to any gene: 0. CDR3 length equals 11 residues. The CDR3 DNA reads as TGCAGCGGGACAGGCCAAGAGACCCAGTACTTC. It translates to CSGTGQETQYF.

This clonotype was seen a handful of times. The chain couples TRBV6-4 to TRBJ2-6; possible D gene TRBD2, 6 bases. This CDR3 has 14 amino acids. The V end lost 3 bases, the J end lost 7 bases, and 10 bases lay between the germline ends. Germline assignment: CDR1 MRHNA and CDR2 SNTAGT. The CDR3 nucleotides read TGTGCCAGCAGTGAGGGCGGGGCCGCCAACGTCCTGACTTTC. It translates to CASSEGGAANVLTF.

The DNA of the CDR3 is TGTGCCAGCAGTTTGGGTCGGGATGGCTACACCTTC. This gives the protein CASSLGRDGYTF. The chain recombines TRBV12-3 or TRBV12-4 with TRBJ1-2; no firm D call. The CDR3 sequence is 12 residues long. Trimming removed 3 bases at V and 6 bases at J, with 8 bases between.